This T cell receptor beta chain is drawn from a study of blood T cell repertoires in COVID-19. The wider study: From T cells, B-cell-depleted T cells, or PBMCs came the material, which was cDNA or gDNA.

Seattle researchers signed up patients amid active infection and tracked them longitudinally. V was trimmed by 6 bases and J by 0 bases, leaving 12 bases between them. CDR3 length: 15 residues. Germline V gives CDR1 MNHEY, CDR2 SVGAGI. Per the authors' pipeline: Amplification from reference gene primers served as the basis for estimated nucleated cell counts. Generated by immunoSEQ multiplex PCR, the TCRdb table keeps only in-frame clones and is missing some. V, J and clone size reflect that table, while D and trimming were determined from the DNA. Of approximately 80,000 clones listed, 85% are singletons.

The V and J genes are TRBV6-5 and TRBJ1-3; the D gene is possibly TRBD1 (6 bases). The clonotype was recovered from a man aged 45-65 years with COVID-19, enrolled during active disease. Sequenced material: peripheral blood. DNA of the CDR3: TGTGCCAGCAGGACAGGTTACAACTCTGGAAACACCATATATTTT. This encodes CASRTGYNSGNTIYF.